This T cell receptor (beta chain) was retrieved from a study of T cells in Graves' hyperthyroidism and ophthalmopathy. Researchers defined stable Graves' hyperthyroidism as no ophthalmopathy progression within 18 months. The study left out patients who had uncontrolled infection, other autoimmune disease, pregnancy or lactation. Study findings and constraints: Stable hyperthyroidism and ophthalmopathy were separated using 13 V-J signatures.

This clonotype appeared a few times. What it binds is not known. RNA transcripts yielded amplified TCR beta CDR3 regions. The primer set for the first-round RT-PCR of the TCR CDR3 was HTBI. One entry per CDR3 protein results from TCRdb running MiXCR on the multiplex PCR reads. This sample has 750,000 to 950,000 distinct CDR3 sequences, with approximately 40% found just once. Per the germline V gene, CDR1 is SGDLS and CDR2 is YYNGEE. The CDR3 has 15 residues. After removal of 4 bases from V and 7 bases from J, the junction contained 10 bases not matched to a gene. The clonotype originates from a young man with Graves' hyperthyroidism. Material for sequencing was blood. V usage is TRBV9 and J usage is TRBJ2-2; TRBD2 matches at 7 bases. CDR3 sequence: CASSTPGERDGELFF. DNA of the CDR3: TGTGCCAGCAGCACTCCCGGGGAGCGGGACGGGGAGCTGTTTTTT.